The 15 T cell receptor beta chains presented below share a single source sample, sequenced in a study of T cells after yellow fever vaccination. One entry per CDR3 protein results from TCRdb running MiXCR on the 5' RACE reads. The table lists hundreds of thousands of distinct CDR3 sequences, 9% to 15% of them singletons. The source material was PBMCs, sampled on the day of the yellow fever booster vaccination. These receptors all stem from a man under 40 who received the YFV17D yellow fever vaccine.

This clonotype was detected a few times. The V gene is TRBV10-3, the J gene TRBJ2-1; TRBD2 aligns across 8 bases. CDR3 length equals 16 residues. Germline V CDR1 and CDR2: ENHRY, SYGVKD. V was clipped by 11 bases and J by 7 bases; unmatched bases: 19. DNA of the CDR3: TGTGCCGTATTAGGTATCAGCGGGAGATTTGTAAATGAGCAGTTCTTC. It specifies CAVLGISGRFVNEQFF.

In this sample, this clonotype turned up many times. The chain joins TRBV7-9 to TRBJ2-7, with a weak D call TRBD1 (6 bases). Trimming took off 6 bases at V and 3 bases at J, with 12 bases between the two ends. CDR1 and CDR2 (germline): SEHNR, FQNEAQ (reference sequence). The CDR3 is 13 amino acids. The CDR3: CASSLGGVYEQYF. CDR3 coding DNA: TGTGCCAGCAGTCTAGGGGGAGTCTACGAGCAGTACTTC.

This rearrangement joins TRBV10-3 to TRBJ1-1; D is ambiguous. Deletions cut 2 bases from V and 4 bases from J, with 2 bases between. CDR1 is ENHRY, CDR2 SYGVKD, per germline. The CDR3 has 11 amino acids. The CDR3 DNA reads as TGTGCCATCAGTGAGGCCACTGAAGCTTTCTTT. Its protein is CAISEATEAFF.

The gene calls are TRBV6-5 and TRBJ1-2; no reliable D call. Germline V gene lookup returns CDR1 MNHEY and CDR2 SVGAGI. Trimming removed 5 bases from V and 8 bases from J, with 12 bases in between. The CDR3 contains 12 residues. In nucleotides, the CDR3 is TGTGCCAGCAGTCCGCCGAGCGGGGGCTACACCTTC. It is translated as CASSPPSGGYTF.

This clonotype has just a few counts. This sequence joins TRBV7-8 and TRBJ2-3; 7 bases line up with TRBD1. Germline V CDR1 and CDR2: SGHVS, FQNEAQ. Trimming at V came to 1 base and at J to 5 bases, leaving 6 bases not matched to a gene. This CDR3 has 15 residues. The CDR3 nucleotides read TGTGCCAGCAGCTTAGACAGGGGAAAAGGAGATACGCAGTATTTT. Amino acid sequence: CASSLDRGKGDTQYF.

V gene TRBV20-1 combines with J gene TRBJ2-1, with 12 bases fitting TRBD2. The V gene's germline CDR1 is DFQATT and CDR2 SNEGSKA (reference sequence). J was trimmed by 0 bases and V by 1 base; bases with no gene match: 10. The CDR3 sequence is 19 residues long. CDR3 amino acids: CSARATSGSMVASYNEQFF. The CDR3 nucleotides are TGCAGTGCTAGAGCGACTAGCGGGAGCATGGTGGCCTCCTACAATGAGCAGTTCTTC.

In this sample, this clonotype turned up a few times. This sequence joins TRBV7-9 and TRBJ2-1; 8 bases are shared with TRBD2. Germline V CDR1 and CDR2: SEHNR, FQNEAQ (reference sequence). V trimming: 5 bases; J trimming: 2 bases; junction bases outside the gene matches: 8. The CDR3 runs 16 residues. CDR3 amino acids: CASSPRGSGTYNEQFF. The CDR3 DNA reads as TGTGCCAGCAGCCCCCGGGGTAGCGGGACCTACAATGAGCAGTTCTTC.

About this clonotype: One end of the junction is discordant with germline, which a read error may explain. V is TRBV7-9 and J is TRBJ2-1; a possible D gene is TRBD2 (5 bases). The germline gives CDR1 SEHNR, CDR2 FQNEAQ (reference sequence). The CDR3 contains 15 residues. The CDR3 spells CASILSGLNDNEQFF. The CDR3 DNA sequence: TGTGCCAGCATCTTAAGCGGCTTAAACGACAATGAGCAGTTCTTC.

The chain links TRBV15 to TRBJ2-7; D is unresolved. CDR3 length: 15 amino acids. CDR1 is LNHNV, CDR2 YYDKDF, per germline (reference sequence). With 5 bases removed from V and 3 bases from J, the gap between germline ends came to 17 bases. The CDR3 DNA sequence: TGTGCCACCAGCGCTGCCTTCGAGTTTGGCTACGAGCAGTACTTC. Encoded protein: CATSAAFEFGYEQYF.

This clonotype was observed a handful of times. This chain connects TRBV5-1 to TRBJ2-7, with TRBD2 identical over 7 bases. Germline values: CDR1 SGHRS, CDR2 YFSETQ. V dropped 0 bases and J dropped 3; count of bases not matched to a gene: 6. There are 15 residues in the CDR3. The CDR3 region is CASSLGASGLYEQYF. DNA for the CDR3: TGCGCCAGCAGCTTGGGTGCTAGCGGCCTCTACGAGCAGTACTTC.

This clonotype was counted only a few times. V is TRBV7-2 and J is TRBJ2-7; TRBD2 agrees at 8 bases. Germline CDR1 reads SGHTA; CDR2 reads FQGNSA. There are 14 residues in the CDR3. J lost 2 bases, V lost 5 bases, and 5 bases had no gene match. CDR3 nucleotide sequence: TGTGCCAGCAGCCCCGCACTAGCGGCCTACGAGCAGTACTTC. Amino acids: CASSPALAAYEQYF.

This chain joins TRBV3-1 and TRBJ1-5; D unresolved. CDR3 length: 15 residues. Germline CDR1 LGHDT, CDR2 YNNKEL (reference sequence). The V gene lost 1 base and the J gene lost 4 bases, with 11 bases spanning the gap. The CDR3 loop is CASSQGVAGNQPQHF. The CDR3 region has the DNA TGTGCCAGCAGCCAAGGGGTGGCGGGTAATCAGCCCCAGCATTTT. Drawing the rest from reference TRBV3-1 and TRBJ1-5, the complete variable domain is DTAVSQTPKYLVTQMGNDKSIKCEQNLGHDTMYWYKQDSKKFLKIMFSYNNKELIINETVPNRFSPKSPDKAHLNLHINSLELGDSAVYFCASSQGVAGNQPQHFGDGTRLSIL.

This clonotype appeared a few times. CDR3 sequence reads: CASSVGLAASNTGELFF. CDR3 nucleotides: TGTGCCAGCAGCGTAGGACTAGCGGCGTCGAACACCGGGGAGCTGTTTTTT. The chain carries TRBV9 and TRBJ2-2; 9 nucleotides match TRBD2. The CDR3 length is 17 residues. Trimming cost V 0 bases and J 0 bases; bases outside gene matches: 3. From germline, CDR1 is SGDLS and CDR2 YYNGEE.

This CDR3 is CATSRLRAGEGYNEQFF. CDR3 nucleotides: TGTGCCACCAGCAGATTGAGGGCGGGAGAAGGCTACAATGAGCAGTTCTTC. V usage is TRBV15 and J usage is TRBJ2-1; 7 positions agree with TRBD2. The CDR3 is 17 residues long. V gave up 2 bases and J gave up 3 bases; unmatched junction bases: 10. Germline V gives CDR1 LNHNV, CDR2 YYDKDF (reference sequence).

The rearrangement uses TRBV30 and TRBJ2-5; either TRBD1 or TRBD2 may supply D (5 bases each). This CDR3 region has 13 residues. From germline, CDR1 is GTSNPN and CDR2 SVGIG (reference sequence). Trimming removed 0 bases at V and 5 bases at J, with 10 bases between. This CDR3 is CAWSVGPLETQYF. DNA of the CDR3: TGTGCCTGGAGTGTGGGACCCCTGGAGACCCAGTACTTC.